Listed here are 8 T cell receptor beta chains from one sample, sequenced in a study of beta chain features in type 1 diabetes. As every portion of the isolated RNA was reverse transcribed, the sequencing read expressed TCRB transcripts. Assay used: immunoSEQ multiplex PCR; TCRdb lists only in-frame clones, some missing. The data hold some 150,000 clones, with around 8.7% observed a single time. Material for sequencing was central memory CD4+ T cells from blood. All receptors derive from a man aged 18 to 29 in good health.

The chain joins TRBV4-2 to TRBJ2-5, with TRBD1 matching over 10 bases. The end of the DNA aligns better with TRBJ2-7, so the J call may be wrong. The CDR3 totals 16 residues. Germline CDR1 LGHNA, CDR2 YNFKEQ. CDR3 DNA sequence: TGTGCCAGCAGCCGCGGGCGGGACAGGGGTGCCTACGAGCAGTACTTC. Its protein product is CASSRGRDRGAYEQYF.

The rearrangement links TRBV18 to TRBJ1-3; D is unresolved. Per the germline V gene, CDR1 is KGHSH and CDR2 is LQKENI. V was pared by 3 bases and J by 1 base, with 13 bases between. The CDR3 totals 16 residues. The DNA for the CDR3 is TGTGCCAGCTCACCGGTATCGCCTCGGTCTGGAAACACCATATATTTT. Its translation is CASSPVSPRSGNTIYF. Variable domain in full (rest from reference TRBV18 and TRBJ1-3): NAGVMQNPRHLVRRRGQEARLRCSPMKGHSHVYWYRQLPEEGLKFMVYLQKENIIDESGMPKERFSAEFPKEGPSILRIQQVVRGDSAAYFCASSPVSPRSGNTIYFGEGSWLTVV.

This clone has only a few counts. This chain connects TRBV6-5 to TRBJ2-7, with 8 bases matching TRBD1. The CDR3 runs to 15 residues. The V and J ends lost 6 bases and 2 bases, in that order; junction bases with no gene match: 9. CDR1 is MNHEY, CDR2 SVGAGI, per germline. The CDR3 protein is CASSLAGTGTYEQYF. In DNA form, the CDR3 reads TGTGCCAGCAGCCTCGCCGGGACAGGCACCTACGAGCAGTACTTC.

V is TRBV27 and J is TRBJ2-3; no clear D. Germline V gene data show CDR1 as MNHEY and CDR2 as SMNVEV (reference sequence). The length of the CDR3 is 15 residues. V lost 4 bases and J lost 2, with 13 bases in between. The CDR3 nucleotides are TGTGCCAGCAGTTCGCGTTTTCCGTTCACAGATACGCAGTATTTT. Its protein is CASSSRFPFTDTQYF.

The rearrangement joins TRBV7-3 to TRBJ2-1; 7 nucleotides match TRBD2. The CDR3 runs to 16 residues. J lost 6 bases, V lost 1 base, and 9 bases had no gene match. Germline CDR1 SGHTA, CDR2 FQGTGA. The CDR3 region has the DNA TGTGCCAGCAGCTTAAATCCTCCGTGGGGGGGCAATGAGCAGTTCTTC. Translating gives CASSLNPPWGGNEQFF. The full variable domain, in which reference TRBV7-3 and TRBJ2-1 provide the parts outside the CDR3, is GAGVSQTPSNKVTEKGKYVELRCDPISGHTALYWYRQSLGQGPEFLIYFQGTGAADDSGLPNDRFFAVRPEGSVSTLKIQRTERGDSAVYLCASSLNPPWGGNEQFFGPGTRLTVL.

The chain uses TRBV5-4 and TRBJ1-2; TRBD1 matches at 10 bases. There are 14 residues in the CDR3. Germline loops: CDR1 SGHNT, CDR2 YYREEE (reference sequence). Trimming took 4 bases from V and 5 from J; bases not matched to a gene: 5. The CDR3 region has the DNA TGTGCCAGCAGCCAGGGACAGGGGCCATATGGCTACACCTTC. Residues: CASSQGQGPYGYTF.

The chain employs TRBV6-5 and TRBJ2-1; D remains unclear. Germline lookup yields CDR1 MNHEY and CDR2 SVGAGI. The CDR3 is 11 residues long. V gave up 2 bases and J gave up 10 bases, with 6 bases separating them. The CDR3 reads CASSYRREQFF. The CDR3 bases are TGTGCCAGCAGTTACCGTCGGGAGCAGTTCTTC.

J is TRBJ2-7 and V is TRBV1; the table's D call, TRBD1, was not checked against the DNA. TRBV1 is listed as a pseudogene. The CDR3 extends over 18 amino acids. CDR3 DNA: TGCACCAGCAGCCAAGGGGTTACCTGGACAGGGGGCTCCTACGAGCAGTACTTC. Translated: CTSSQGVTWTGGSYEQYF.